Each of the 25 T cell receptor beta chains below was sequenced from the same sample in a study of Ad26.COV2.S vaccination and SARS-CoV-2 variants. Treatment reported: around 19 received Ad26.COV2.S at low or high dose, single or two shots; about 5 received placebo; per-sample allocation not given. All samples were drawn on day 63, counting from the first vaccine or placebo injection. The assay was immunoSEQ multiplex PCR, and TCRdb's table has in-frame clones only and misses some. Altogether hundreds of thousands of clones are present, about 93% being singletons, with the ten largest covering more than 10%. The specimen comprised peripheral blood, sampled in a trial of Ad26.COV2.S vaccine versus placebo. The receptors were gathered from a person aged 18-65 years who received the Ad26.COV2.S COVID-19 vaccine or a placebo.

This clone is a singleton in its sample. The chain employs TRBV30 and TRBJ1-3, with D uncertain. The CDR3 has 13 amino acids. The V gene lost 6 bases and the J gene lost 2 bases, with 11 bases spanning the gap. Per the germline V gene, CDR1 is GTSNPN and CDR2 is SVGIG (reference sequence). CDR3 coding DNA: TGTGCCTGTACTGCGATAGCTGGAAACACCATATATTTT. This codes for CACTAIAGNTIYF.

The J gene is TRBJ2-1, the V gene TRBV29-1, with no clear D. The CDR3 has 10 amino acids. Germline CDR1 is SQVTM and CDR2 is ANQGSEA. The V and J ends lost 1 base and 10 bases respectively, with 5 bases between them. This CDR3 reads CSVEGREQFF. The CDR3 coding sequence is TGCAGCGTTGAAGGTCGCGAGCAGTTCTTC.

The chain carries TRBV11-2 and TRBJ2-7; D is possibly TRBD2 (5 bases). The CDR3 consists of 14 residues. V lost 3 bases to trimming and J lost 6 bases, with 15 bases between them. The V gene's germline CDR1 is SGHAT and CDR2 FQNNGV. The CDR3: CASSFEPTEAEQYF. CDR3 in DNA: TGTGCCAGCAGCTTCGAACCTACGGAGGCCGAGCAGTACTTC.

This chain joins TRBV27 and TRBJ2-3; TRBD2 aligns across 9 bases. The CDR3 consists of 16 residues. Germline-derived CDR1 and CDR2 are MNHEY and SMNVEV (reference sequence). J gave up 3 bases and V 1 base, and 5 bases lay outside the gene matches. DNA for the CDR3: TGTGCCAGCAGTTTATGGGTTAGCGGGAGTACAGATACGCAGTATTTT. It specifies CASSLWVSGSTDTQYF.

The chain carries TRBV6-1 and TRBJ1-4; D unclear. The CDR3 sequence is 13 residues long. CDR1 and CDR2 (germline): MNHNS, SASEGT. Trimming removed 3 bases from V and 10 bases from J, with 12 bases in between. CDR3 protein: CASSDRPLGKLFF. The CDR3 DNA sequence: TGTGCCAGCAGTGATCGTCCTCTAGGAAAACTGTTTTTT.

This sequence joins TRBV30 and TRBJ2-1, with 8 bases that match TRBD2. Germline CDR1 and CDR2: GTSNPN and SVGIG (reference sequence). Germline trimming cut 8 bases from V and 2 bases from J; bases unmatched to any gene: 8. This CDR3 has 14 amino acids. In nucleotides, the CDR3 is TGTGCCGGGAAACTAGCGGCTACCTACAATGAGCAGTTCTTC. As protein: CAGKLAATYNEQFF.

CDR3 protein: CASSQSTADYEQYF. The CDR3 coding sequence is TGTGCCAGCAGCCAATCCACAGCCGACTACGAGCAGTACTTC. The rearrangement uses TRBV16 and TRBJ2-7; D gene uncertain. This CDR3 has 14 amino acids. The ends were cut back, 0 bases at V and 3 bases at J, with 9 bases in the middle. CDR1 KGHSY and CDR2 FQNENV come from the germline V gene.

CDR3 sequence reads: CASSTQGGGSYNEQFF. The CDR3, as DNA: TGTGCCAGCAGCACTCAGGGTGGGGGCTCCTACAATGAGCAGTTCTTC. The V and J genes are TRBV7-9 and TRBJ2-1; D tentatively reads TRBD1 or TRBD2 (5 bases each). Trimming shortened V by 5 bases and J by 0 bases, and 14 bases separated the two germline ends. From germline, CDR1 is SEHNR and CDR2 FQNEAQ (reference sequence). The CDR3 runs to 16 residues. Drawing the rest from reference TRBV7-9 and TRBJ2-1, the complete variable domain is DTGVSQNPRHKITKRGQNVTFRCDPISEHNRLYWYRQTLGQGPEFLTYFQNEAQLEKSRLLSDRFSAERPKGSFSTLEIQRTEQGDSAMYLCASSTQGGGSYNEQFFGPGTRLTVL.

This chain links TRBV12-3 or TRBV12-4 with TRBJ1-1, with no clear D. The CDR3 consists of 12 residues. Trimming shortened V by 6 bases and J by 7 bases, and 12 bases separated the two germline ends. The CDR3: CASRTSRLEAFF. The CDR3 DNA reads as TGTGCCAGCAGAACCTCCCGCCTTGAAGCTTTCTTT.

This clone appeared once. The chain carries TRBV27 and TRBJ2-7; D perhaps matches TRBD2 (6 bases). The V end was cut by 5 bases, the J end by 2 bases, with 13 bases between. The CDR3 sequence is 14 residues long. CDR1 and CDR2 from the germline V gene are MNHEY and SMNVEV (reference sequence). CDR3 region: CASSPGTLTYEQYF. CDR3 nucleotide sequence: TGTGCCAGCAGTCCCGGGACTTTGACCTACGAGCAGTACTTC.

This clone was seen only once. J is TRBJ2-1 and V is TRBV5-1, with 9 bases that match TRBD1. Per germline, CDR1 SGHRS and CDR2 YFSETQ. The CDR3 is 16 residues long. J lost 2 bases, V lost 0 bases, and 3 bases had no gene match. The CDR3 protein is CASSLGTGAAYNEQFF. CDR3 DNA: TGCGCCAGCAGCTTGGGGACAGGGGCTGCCTACAATGAGCAGTTCTTC.

The genes are TRBV28 and TRBJ2-1; perhaps TRBD2 as D (6 bases). V lost 4 bases and J 1 base, leaving 17 bases between the germline ends. Germline loops: CDR1 MDHEN, CDR2 SYDVKM. The CDR3 is 17 residues long. The CDR3 spells CASSWGWGVLSYNEQFF. In nucleotides, the CDR3 is TGTGCCAGCAGTTGGGGATGGGGGGTTCTGTCCTACAATGAGCAGTTCTTC. Full variable domain (outside the CDR3, taken from reference TRBV28 and TRBJ2-1): DVKVTQSSRYLVKRTGEKVFLECVQDMDHENMFWYRQDPGLGLRLIYFSYDVKMKEKGDIPEGYSVSREKKERFSLILESASTNQTSMYLCASSWGWGVLSYNEQFFGPGTRLTVL.

The chain is built from TRBV28 and TRBJ1-2; unclear D gene. Trimming took 6 bases from V and 7 from J, leaving 12 bases between them. Germline V gene data show CDR1 as MDHEN and CDR2 as SYDVKM. CDR3 size: 12 residues. The CDR3 sequence: CASSLRGGGYTF. CDR3 nucleotide sequence: TGTGCCAGCAGCCTCCGGGGTGGTGGCTACACCTTC.

In DNA, the CDR3 is TGTGCCTGGAACGGGGGGAACACTGAAGCTTTCTTT. Amino acid sequence: CAWNGGNTEAFF. The chain links TRBV30 to TRBJ1-1, with D maybe TRBD1 (5 bases). CDR1 is GTSNPN, CDR2 SVGIG, per germline (reference sequence). V dropped 4 bases and J dropped 1 base, with 7 bases sitting between them. The CDR3 has 12 amino acids.

This clone was seen once. This chain joins TRBV27 and TRBJ1-4; D possibly corresponds to TRBD1 (5 bases). Germline lookup yields CDR1 MNHEY and CDR2 SMNVEV (reference sequence). This CDR3 has 15 residues. The V end lost 5 bases, the J end lost 2 bases, and 12 bases lay between the germline ends. CDR3 loop: CASSDFGGTNEKLFF. CDR3 nucleotide sequence: TGTGCCAGCAGTGACTTTGGGGGTACTAATGAAAAACTGTTTTTT. Drawing the rest from reference TRBV27 and TRBJ1-4, the complete variable domain is EAQVTQNPRYLITVTGKKLTVTCSQNMNHEYMSWYRQDPGLGLRQIYYSMNVEVTDKGDVPEGYKVSRKEKRNFPLILESPSPNQTSLYFCASSDFGGTNEKLFFGSGTQLSVL.

This sequence joins TRBV11-2 and TRBJ2-2, with D tentatively TRBD2 (5 bases). V lost 5 bases and J lost 4, with 20 bases in between. In germline, CDR1 is SGHAT, CDR2 FQNNGV. This CDR3 contains 17 residues. The CDR3 coding sequence is TGTGCCAGCAGCCCGAGAGGGTTATCCACAATCACCGGGGAGCTGTTTTTT. Its translation: CASSPRGLSTITGELFF.

The rearrangement uses TRBV4-1 and TRBJ2-5; 8 nucleotides line up with TRBD2. This CDR3 has 15 amino acids. J was trimmed by 1 base and V by 4 bases; bases with no gene match: 5. The V gene's germline CDR1 is MGHRA and CDR2 YSYEKL. The CDR3 loop is CASSPSSGIQETQYF. The CDR3 bases are TGCGCCAGCAGCCCGAGTAGCGGGATCCAAGAGACCCAGTACTTC.

V gene TRBV5-4 combines with J gene TRBJ1-5; possible D gene TRBD1, 6 bases. The V gene lost 3 bases and the J gene lost 2 bases, with 6 bases spanning the gap. CDR3 length equals 13 residues. Germline V CDR1 and CDR2: SGHNT, YYREEE (reference sequence). CDR3 DNA sequence: TGTGCCAGCAGCTCAGGGGGCAATCAGCCCCAGCATTTT. This encodes CASSSGGNQPQHF.

J is TRBJ1-2 and V is TRBV30; TRBD1 matches at 9 bases. CDR1 and CDR2 from the germline V gene are GTSNPN and SVGIG (reference sequence). The CDR3 extends over 14 amino acids. V lost 4 bases, J lost 4 bases, and 7 bases stayed unmatched. CDR3 amino acids: CAWTRDRVTYGYTF. CDR3 sequence (DNA): TGTGCCTGGACCCGGGACAGGGTAACCTATGGCTACACCTTC.

This chain's CDR3 is CASSQGAGTAYEQYF. The CDR3 DNA reads TGCGCCAGCAGCCAAGGCGCCGGGACAGCCTACGAGCAGTACTTC. This rearrangement joins TRBV4-3 to TRBJ2-7; 7 bases map to TRBD1. The J segment lost 2 bases and the V segment lost 1 base, leaving 5 bases of the junction unmatched. CDR1 and CDR2 (germline): LGHNA, YSLEER. The CDR3 has 15 residues.

A note on this clone: This specimen includes other DNA sequences encoding the same CDR3. The chain couples TRBV7-2 to TRBJ1-5; TRBD1 is a possible D gene (6 bases). There are 14 residues in the CDR3. Trimming removed 1 base from V and 5 bases from J, with 9 bases in between. Per germline, CDR1 SGHTA and CDR2 FQGNSA. The CDR3 DNA follows: TGTGCCAGCAGCTTAGGGCAGGGGTATCAGCCCCAGCATTTT. This encodes CASSLGQGYQPQHF.

The V call is TRBV14, the J call TRBJ2-1; TRBD1 is a possible D gene (6 bases). V lost 1 base to trimming and J lost 10 bases, with 11 bases between them. Germline CDR1 is SGHDN and CDR2 is FVKESK. CDR3 size: 13 residues. Here the CDR3 DNA reads TGTGCCAGCAGCCAAGGGCTCGGGACAGAGCAGTTCTTC. This codes for CASSQGLGTEQFF.

The J gene is TRBJ1-2, the V gene TRBV7-9, with no clear D. The CDR3 is 16 amino acids. Germline V CDR1 and CDR2: SEHNR, FQNEAQ (reference sequence). Trimming shortened V by 1 base and J by 4 bases, and 16 bases separated the two germline ends. In DNA form, the CDR3 reads TGTGCCAGCAGCTTAGAGTTGGCGGCGGGAGCCTATGGCTACACCTTC. Translation gives CASSLELAAGAYGYTF.

The chain recombines TRBV10-3 with TRBJ2-1; D perhaps matches TRBD2 (5 bases). Trimming shortened V by 0 bases and J by 7 bases, and 13 bases separated the two germline ends. The CDR3 is 15 amino acids. Germline assignment: CDR1 ENHRY and CDR2 SYGVKD. The CDR3 DNA reads TGTGCCATCAGTGAGTCGAGTTCCACGGGAAATGAGCAGTTCTTC. Protein sequence: CAISESSSTGNEQFF.

This clone was recorded only once. The rearrangement links TRBV6-2 or TRBV6-3 to TRBJ2-7; the D is unclear. This CDR3 is built from 15 residues. From germline, CDR1 is MNHEY and CDR2 SVGEGT. Trimming left V 0 bases short and J 3 bases short, with 12 bases between. CDR3 DNA: TGTGCCAGCAGTTACTCAACGACGGTAAACTACGAGCAGTACTTC. Translated: CASSYSTTVNYEQYF.